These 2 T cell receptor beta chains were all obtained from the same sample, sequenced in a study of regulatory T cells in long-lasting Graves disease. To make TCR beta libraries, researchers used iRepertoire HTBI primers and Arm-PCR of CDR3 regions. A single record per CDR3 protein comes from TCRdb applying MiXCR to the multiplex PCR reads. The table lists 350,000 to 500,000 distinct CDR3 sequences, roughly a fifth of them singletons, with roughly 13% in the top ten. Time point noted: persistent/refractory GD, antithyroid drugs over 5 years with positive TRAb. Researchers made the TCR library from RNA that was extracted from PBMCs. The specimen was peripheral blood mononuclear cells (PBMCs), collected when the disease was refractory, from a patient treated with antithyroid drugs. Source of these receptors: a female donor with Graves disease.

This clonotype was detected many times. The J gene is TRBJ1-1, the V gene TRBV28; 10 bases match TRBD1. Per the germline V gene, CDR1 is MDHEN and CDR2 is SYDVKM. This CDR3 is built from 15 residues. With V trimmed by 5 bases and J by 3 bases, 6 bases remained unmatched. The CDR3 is CASSTSGTGDTEAFF. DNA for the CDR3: TGTGCCAGCAGTACGAGTGGGACAGGGGACACTGAAGCTTTCTTT.

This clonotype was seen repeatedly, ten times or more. In nucleotides, the CDR3 is TGTGCCAGCAGCCGTGGGGGGGGTGGTGAGACCCAGTACTTC. Translation: CASSRGGGGETQYF. The rearrangement joins TRBV11-2 to TRBJ2-5, with TRBD2 matching over 7 bases. The CDR3 is 14 residues long. The V and J ends lost 5 bases and 5 bases, in that order; junction bases with no gene match: 8. CDR1 and CDR2 (germline): SGHAT, FQNNGV.